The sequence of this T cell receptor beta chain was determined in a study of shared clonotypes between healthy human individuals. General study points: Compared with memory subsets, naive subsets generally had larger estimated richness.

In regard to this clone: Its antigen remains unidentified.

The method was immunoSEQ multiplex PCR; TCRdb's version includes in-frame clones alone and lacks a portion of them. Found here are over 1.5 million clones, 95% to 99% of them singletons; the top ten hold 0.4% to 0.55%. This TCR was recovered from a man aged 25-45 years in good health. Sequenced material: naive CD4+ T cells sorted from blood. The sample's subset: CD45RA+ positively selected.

CDR3 bases: TGTGCCAGCACCGAGCGGGGGGCAGGATACAATGAGCAGTTCTTC. This encodes CASTERGAGYNEQFF. The chain carries TRBV2 and TRBJ2-1, with TRBD2 matching over 9 bases. In germline, CDR1 is SNHLY, CDR2 FYNNEI. The CDR3 has 15 amino acids. Trimming at V came to 7 bases and at J to 4 bases, leaving 8 bases not matched to a gene.